The 19 T cell receptor beta chains in this list originate from one sample, sequenced in a study of cytomegalovirus exposure and HLA in healthy donors. TCRdb's table, derived via immunoSEQ multiplex PCR, lists solely in-frame clones and lacks some. In the table there are under 110,000 clones, 88% of which are singletons. The sequenced material came from PBMCs. Source of these receptors: a woman in her late teens or twenties in good health and CMV-seropositive.

The chain has TRBV7-8 and TRBJ1-3, with D unclear. Germline CDR1 is SGHVS and CDR2 is FQNEAQ. The CDR3 extends over 15 amino acids. Trimming removed 2 bases at V and 8 bases at J, with 16 bases between. This CDR3 is CASSLNSPGVDTIYF. The CDR3 DNA is TGTGCCAGCAGCTTAAATTCCCCCGGGGTGGACACCATATATTTT. The whole variable domain, filled in from reference TRBV7-8 and TRBJ1-3, reads GAGVSQSPRYKVAKRGQDVALRCDPISGHVSLFWYQQALGQGPEFLTYFQNEAQLDKSGLPSDRFFAERPEGSVSTLKIQRTQQEDSAVYLCASSLNSPGVDTIYFGEGSWLTVV.

J is TRBJ2-2 and V is TRBV19; weak D call: TRBD2 (6 bases). The CDR3 contains 16 residues. V was shortened by 7 bases and J by 3 bases, with 18 bases between the two germline ends. CDR1 is LNHDA, CDR2 SQIVND, per germline (reference sequence). Here the CDR3 reads CASIGPAGPYTGELFF. DNA of the CDR3: TGTGCCAGTATAGGGCCGGCGGGGCCGTACACCGGGGAGCTGTTTTTT.

This sequence joins TRBV10-1 and TRBJ1-4; possible D gene TRBD1, 6 bases. The germline V gene has CDR1 WNHNN and CDR2 SYGVQD (reference sequence). V was clipped by 6 bases and J by 3 bases, with 14 bases between them. This CDR3 has 15 amino acids. DNA of the CDR3: TGCGCCAGCAGCCCCGGGACATGGTCTAATGAAAAACTGTTTTTT. Protein product: CASSPGTWSNEKLFF.

The chain has TRBV4-3 and TRBJ2-2; possible D gene TRBD2, 6 bases. Trimming stripped 6 bases from V and 8 bases from J, with 16 bases between. CDR1 is LGHNA, CDR2 YSLEER, per germline. The length of the CDR3 is 14 residues. CDR3 bases: TGCGCCAGCAGTCCTAGCCGGGGGACGGGGGAGCTGTTTTTT. It yields the protein CASSPSRGTGELFF.

The genes are TRBV28 and TRBJ1-1, with 8 bases matching TRBD1. Trimming at V came to 5 bases and at J to 2 bases, leaving 4 bases not matched to a gene. CDR1 and CDR2 from the germline V gene are MDHEN and SYDVKM. The CDR3 runs to 14 residues. The CDR3 here is CASSDPGGNTEAFF. CDR3 coding DNA: TGTGCCAGCAGTGACCCAGGGGGCAACACTGAAGCTTTCTTT.

This chain joins TRBV19 and TRBJ1-2; TRBD1 aligns across 7 bases. After removal of 5 bases from V and 5 bases from J, the junction contained 8 bases not matched to a gene. CDR3 length equals 14 residues. In germline, CDR1 is LNHDA, CDR2 SQIVND (reference sequence). The CDR3 bases are TGTGCCAGTAGTTACCTGGGACAGAGTTATGGCTACACCTTC. Translation: CASSYLGQSYGYTF.

The chain combines TRBV6-5 with TRBJ1-1; 9 bases agree with TRBD1. V lost 3 bases, J lost 8 bases, and 7 bases stayed unmatched. Per germline, CDR1 MNHEY and CDR2 SVGAGI. CDR3 size: 14 residues. CDR3 sequence reads: CASSYTGGGREAFF. The CDR3, as DNA: TGTGCCAGCAGTTATACAGGGGGCGGTCGGGAAGCTTTCTTT.

The chain recombines TRBV7-9 with TRBJ2-1; 8 bases map to TRBD2. Germline V lookup: CDR1 SEHNR, CDR2 FQNEAQ (reference sequence). V shed 2 bases, J shed 7 bases, and the junction held 1 base outside the gene matches. This CDR3 has 13 amino acids. The CDR3, as DNA: TGTGCCAGCAGCTTACCTAGCGGGAATGAGCAGTTCTTC. Its protein product is CASSLPSGNEQFF.

J is TRBJ2-2 and V is TRBV9; D might be TRBD1 (6 bases). Germline V lookup: CDR1 SGDLS, CDR2 YYNGEE. Trimming stripped 6 bases from V and 7 bases from J, with 25 bases between. The CDR3 is made up of 17 amino acids. CDR3 nucleotide sequence: TGTGCCAGCAATCTTACCCCAGAACAGGGTTTTGGCGGGGAGCTGTTTTTT. Protein: CASNLTPEQGFGGELFF.

DNA of the CDR3: TGTGCCAGCAGACAGGGACAGGGAAACAATCAGCCCCAGCATTTT. This gives the protein CASRQGQGNNQPQHF. The chain carries TRBV27 and TRBJ1-5; TRBD1 matches 9 bases. The CDR3 has 15 residues. Germline V CDR1 and CDR2: MNHEY, SMNVEV (reference sequence). The V segment lost 6 bases and the J segment 3 bases; nucleotides outside the gene matches: 6.

The rearrangement links TRBV9 to TRBJ2-7, with 8 bases that match TRBD1. The germline gives CDR1 SGDLS, CDR2 YYNGEE. V was clipped by 4 bases and J by 4 bases; unmatched bases: 7. The CDR3 sequence is 14 residues long. CDR3 amino acids: CASSLGQGGYEQYF. The CDR3 DNA reads TGTGCCAGCAGCCTTGGACAGGGTGGTTACGAGCAGTACTTC.

This rearrangement joins TRBV6-5 to TRBJ2-7, with 7 bases identical to TRBD1. Germline CDR1 MNHEY, CDR2 SVGAGI. The CDR3 extends over 15 amino acids. V was pared by 6 bases and J by 6 bases, with 14 bases of the junction left unmatched. The chain's CDR3 is CASSPIQGRSGEQYF. The CDR3 nucleotides are TGTGCCAGCAGCCCAATACAGGGGAGATCAGGCGAGCAGTACTTC.

This chain joins TRBV6-5 and TRBJ1-6; TRBD1 matches at 7 bases. Germline CDR1 MNHEY, CDR2 SVGAGI. The CDR3 extends over 14 amino acids. Trimming took 7 bases from V and 6 from J; bases not matched to a gene: 6. The CDR3 spells CASTMGQFNSPLHF. Written as DNA, the CDR3 is TGTGCCAGCACCATGGGACAGTTTAATTCACCCCTCCACTTT.

This clone was detected only a few times. The genes are TRBV28 and TRBJ1-5; TRBD1 matches at 9 bases. The CDR3 has 16 amino acids. The germline V gene encodes CDR1 MDHEN and CDR2 SYDVKM. Losses at the gene ends were 5 bases for V and 6 bases for J; bases not matched to a gene: 11. The CDR3 sequence is CASSRRQGEFGQPQHF. The DNA for the CDR3 is TGTGCCAGCAGTAGACGACAGGGGGAGTTCGGTCAGCCCCAGCATTTT.

As to this clone: The same CDR3 is also encoded by other DNA sequences in this sample. The rearrangement joins TRBV11-2 to TRBJ1-3; perhaps TRBD1 as D (6 bases). CDR3 size: 14 residues. Germline CDR1 reads SGHAT; CDR2 reads FQNNGV. V lost 5 bases to trimming and J lost 1 base, with 9 bases between them. The CDR3 region has the DNA TGTGCCAGCAGCCTTACAGGGTCTGGAAACACCATATATTTT. Its protein product is CASSLTGSGNTIYF.

The CDR3 DNA sequence: TGTGCCAGCAGCGGAGGGGGTTCGAACACTGAAGCTTTCTTT. It codes for CASSGGGSNTEAFF. The rearrangement uses TRBV9 and TRBJ1-1; a weak D match, TRBD1 (6 bases). V dropped 3 bases and J dropped 1 base, with 10 bases sitting between them. There are 14 residues in the CDR3. Germline lookup yields CDR1 SGDLS and CDR2 YYNGEE.

This sequence joins TRBV7-2 and TRBJ2-2; 9 positions agree with TRBD2. The ends lost 4 bases at V and 2 bases at J; junction bases unmatched: 8. In germline, CDR1 is SGHTA, CDR2 FQGNSA. The CDR3 sequence is 17 residues long. CDR3 bases: TGTGCCAGCAGCTCCTACAGACTAGCGGTCAACACCGGGGAGCTGTTTTTT. This translates into CASSSYRLAVNTGELFF. Filled out from reference TRBV7-2 and TRBJ2-2, the complete variable domain reads GAGVSQSPSNKVTEKGKDVELRCDPISGHTALYWYRQSLGQGLEFLIYFQGNSAPDKSGLPSDRFSAERTGGSVSTLTIQRTQQEDSAVYLCASSSYRLAVNTGELFFGEGSRLTVL.

The J gene is TRBJ1-1, the V gene TRBV4-1; D is ambiguous. CDR1 and CDR2 (germline): MGHRA, YSYEKL. CDR3 size: 13 residues. V was trimmed by 2 bases and J by 0 bases, leaving 4 bases between them. DNA of the CDR3: TGCGCCAGCAGCCAAATCATGAACACTGAAGCTTTCTTT. As protein: CASSQIMNTEAFF.

This clone was seen a handful of times. The J gene is TRBJ2-1, the V gene TRBV4-2; a weak D match, TRBD2 (7 bases). CDR1 and CDR2 from the germline V gene are LGHNA and YNFKEQ. CDR3 length: 13 amino acids. With 5 bases removed from V and 15 bases from J, the gap between germline ends came to 20 bases. In DNA, the CDR3 is TGTGCCAGCAGCACCGCCCCGAAGGGGGGGTCGTTCTTC. Translating gives CASSTAPKGGSFF.